The clone carrying this T cell receptor beta chain was counted between two and nine times. Its antigen is as yet unknown. Every donor gave about 9 milliliters of peripheral blood. This entry is derived from a study of blood T cells in healthy people across ages. Study results and limitations: Aged donors had fewer naive CD4+ cells and lower diversity than long-lived donors.

A second PCR of roughly 7 to 11 cycles used a sample-barcoded 5' primer and a J-beta primer mix. A template-switch adaptor containing 12 random nucleotides labeled each cDNA molecule. TCRdb re-analysed the 5' RACE reads in MiXCR, keeping a single row per CDR3 protein. The sample contains about 1 million distinct CDR3 sequences, 40% to 45% of which appear only once. The specimen sequenced was blood. The receptor was isolated from a woman aged 55-70 years in good health.

Written as DNA, the CDR3 is TGTGCCAGCTCCGAATCAGGACTACACTTCTACGAGCAGTACTTC. The encoded protein is CASSESGLHFYEQYF. The chain couples TRBV25-1 to TRBJ2-7; D possibly corresponds to TRBD2 (6 bases). From germline, CDR1 is MGHDK and CDR2 SYGVNS. This CDR3 has 15 residues. Trimming pared 8 bases from V and 3 bases from J, leaving 20 bases between.